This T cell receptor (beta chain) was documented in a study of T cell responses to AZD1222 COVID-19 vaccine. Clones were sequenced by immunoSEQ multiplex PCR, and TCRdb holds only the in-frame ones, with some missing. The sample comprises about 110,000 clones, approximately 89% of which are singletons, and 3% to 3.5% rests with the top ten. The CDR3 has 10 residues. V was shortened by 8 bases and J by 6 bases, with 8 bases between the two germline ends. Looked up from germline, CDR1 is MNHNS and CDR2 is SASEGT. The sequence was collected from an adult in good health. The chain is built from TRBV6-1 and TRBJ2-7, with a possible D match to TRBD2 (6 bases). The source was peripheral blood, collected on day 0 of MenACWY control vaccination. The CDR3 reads CASGTSEQYF. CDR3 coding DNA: TGTGCCAGCGGGACTTCCGAGCAGTACTTC.